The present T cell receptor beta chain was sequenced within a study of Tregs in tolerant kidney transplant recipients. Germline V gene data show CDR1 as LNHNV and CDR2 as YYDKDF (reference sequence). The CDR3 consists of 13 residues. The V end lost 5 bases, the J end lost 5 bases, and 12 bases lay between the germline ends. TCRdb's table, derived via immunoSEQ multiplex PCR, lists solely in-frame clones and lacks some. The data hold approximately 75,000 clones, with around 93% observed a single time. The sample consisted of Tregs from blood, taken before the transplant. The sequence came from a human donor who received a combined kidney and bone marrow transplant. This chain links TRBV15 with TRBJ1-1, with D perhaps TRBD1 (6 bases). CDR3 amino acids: CATSLRGGTEAFF. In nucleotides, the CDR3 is TGTGCCACCAGCTTGAGAGGGGGGACTGAAGCTTTCTTT.